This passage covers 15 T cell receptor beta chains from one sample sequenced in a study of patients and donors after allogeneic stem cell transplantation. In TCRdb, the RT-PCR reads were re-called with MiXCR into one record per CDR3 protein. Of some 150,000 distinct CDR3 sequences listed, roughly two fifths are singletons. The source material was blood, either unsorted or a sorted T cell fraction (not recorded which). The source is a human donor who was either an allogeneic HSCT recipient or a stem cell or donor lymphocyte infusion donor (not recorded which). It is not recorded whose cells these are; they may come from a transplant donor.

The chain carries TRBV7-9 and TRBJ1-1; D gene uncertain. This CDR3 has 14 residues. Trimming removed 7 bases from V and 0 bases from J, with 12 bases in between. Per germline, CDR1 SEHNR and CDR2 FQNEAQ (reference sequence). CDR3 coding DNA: TGTGCCAGCATATTGACAAGTTTGAACACTGAAGCTTTCTTT. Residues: CASILTSLNTEAFF.

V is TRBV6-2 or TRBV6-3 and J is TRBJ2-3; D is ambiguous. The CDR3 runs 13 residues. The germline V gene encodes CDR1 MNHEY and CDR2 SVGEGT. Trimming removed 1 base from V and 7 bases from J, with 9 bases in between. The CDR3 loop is CASSYYRVNTQYF. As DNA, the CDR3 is TGTGCCAGCAGTTACTATCGAGTAAATACGCAGTATTTT.

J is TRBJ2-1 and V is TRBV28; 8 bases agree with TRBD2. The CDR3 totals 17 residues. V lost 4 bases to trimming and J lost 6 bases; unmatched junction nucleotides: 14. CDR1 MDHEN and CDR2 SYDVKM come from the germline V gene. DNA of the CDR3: TGTGCCAGCAGTTCCCAGGGATGGCGGGGGGTCATCAATGAGCAGTTCTTC. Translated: CASSSQGWRGVINEQFF.

The CDR3 DNA follows: TGTGCCTCCAAAGCGGGGGGCCCACCCCTTACGCAGTATTTT. This translates into CASKAGGPPLTQYF. The gene calls are TRBV13 and TRBJ2-3; 9 bases agree with TRBD2. In germline, CDR1 is PRHDT, CDR2 FYEKMQ (reference sequence). Trimming cost V 11 bases and J 8 bases; bases outside gene matches: 14. This CDR3 has 14 amino acids.

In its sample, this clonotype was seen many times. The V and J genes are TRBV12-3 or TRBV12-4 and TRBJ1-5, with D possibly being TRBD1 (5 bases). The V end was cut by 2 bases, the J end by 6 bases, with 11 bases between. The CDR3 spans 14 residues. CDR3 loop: CASSLRSGAQPQHF. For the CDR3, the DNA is TGTGCCAGCAGTTTACGGAGCGGGGCTCAGCCCCAGCATTTT.

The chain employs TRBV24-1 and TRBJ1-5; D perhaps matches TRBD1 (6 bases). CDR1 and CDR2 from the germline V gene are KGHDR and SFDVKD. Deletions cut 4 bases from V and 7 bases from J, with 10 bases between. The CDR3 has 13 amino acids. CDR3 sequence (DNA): TGTGCCACCAGTGACAAGGGGGTACAGCCCCAGCATTTT. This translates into CATSDKGVQPQHF.

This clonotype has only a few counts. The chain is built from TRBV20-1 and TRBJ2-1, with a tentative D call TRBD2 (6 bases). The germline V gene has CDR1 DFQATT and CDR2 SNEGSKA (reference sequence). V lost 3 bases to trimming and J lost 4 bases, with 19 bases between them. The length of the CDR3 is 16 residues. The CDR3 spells CSARGGPDGYYNEQFF. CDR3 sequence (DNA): TGCAGTGCTAGGGGGGGACCTGATGGGTATTACAATGAGCAGTTCTTC.

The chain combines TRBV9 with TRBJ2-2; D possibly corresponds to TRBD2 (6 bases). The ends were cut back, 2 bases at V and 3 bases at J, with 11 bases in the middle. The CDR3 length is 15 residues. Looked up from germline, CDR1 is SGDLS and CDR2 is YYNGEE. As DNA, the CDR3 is TGTGCCAGCAGCGTCTCCGGGAGCCACACCGGGGAGCTGTTTTTT. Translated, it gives CASSVSGSHTGELFF.

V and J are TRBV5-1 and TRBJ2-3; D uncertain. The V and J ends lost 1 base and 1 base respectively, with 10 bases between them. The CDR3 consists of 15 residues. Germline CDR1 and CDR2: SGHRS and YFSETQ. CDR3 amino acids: CASSLSLRGTDTQYF. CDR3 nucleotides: TGCGCCAGCAGCTTGAGCCTTCGGGGCACAGATACGCAGTATTTT. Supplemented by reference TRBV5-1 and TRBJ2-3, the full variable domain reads KAGVTQTPRYLIKTRGQQVTLSCSPISGHRSVSWYQQTPGQGLQFLFEYFSETQRNKGNFPGRFSGRQFSNSRSEMNVSTLELGDSALYLCASSLSLRGTDTQYFGPGTRLTVL.

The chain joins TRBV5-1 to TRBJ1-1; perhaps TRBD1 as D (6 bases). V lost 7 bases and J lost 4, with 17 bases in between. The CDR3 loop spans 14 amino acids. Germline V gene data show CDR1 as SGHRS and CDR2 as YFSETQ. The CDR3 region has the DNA TGCGCCAGCCGCCAAAGGAGGGGGGGCACTGAAGCTTTCTTT. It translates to CASRQRRGGTEAFF.

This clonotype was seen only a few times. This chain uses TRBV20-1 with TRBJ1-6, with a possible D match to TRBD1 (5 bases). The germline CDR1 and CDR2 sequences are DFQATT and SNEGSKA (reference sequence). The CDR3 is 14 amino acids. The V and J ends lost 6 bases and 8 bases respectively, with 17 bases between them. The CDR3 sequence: CSALVGQGYSPLHF. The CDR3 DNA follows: TGCAGTGCCCTCGTCGGGCAGGGCTATTCACCCCTCCACTTT.

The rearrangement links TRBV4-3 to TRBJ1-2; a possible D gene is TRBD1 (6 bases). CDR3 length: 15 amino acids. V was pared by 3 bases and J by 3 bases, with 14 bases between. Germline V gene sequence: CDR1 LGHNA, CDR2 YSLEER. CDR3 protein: CASSHGAGVDYGYTF. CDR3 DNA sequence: TGCGCCAGCAGCCACGGGGCAGGGGTGGACTATGGCTACACCTTC.

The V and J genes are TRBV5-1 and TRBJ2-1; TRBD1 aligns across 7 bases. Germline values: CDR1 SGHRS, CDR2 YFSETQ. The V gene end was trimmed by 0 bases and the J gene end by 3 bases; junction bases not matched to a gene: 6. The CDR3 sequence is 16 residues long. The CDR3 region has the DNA TGCGCCAGCAGCTTGGTTCCGACAGGGCGCTACAATGAGCAGTTCTTC. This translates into CASSLVPTGRYNEQFF.

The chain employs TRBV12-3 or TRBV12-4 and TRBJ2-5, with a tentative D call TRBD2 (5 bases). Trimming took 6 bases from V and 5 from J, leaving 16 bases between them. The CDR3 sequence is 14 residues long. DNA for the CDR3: TGTGCCAGCAGCCAAGTGAGGGAATTGGAGACCCAGTACTTC. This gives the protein CASSQVRELETQYF.

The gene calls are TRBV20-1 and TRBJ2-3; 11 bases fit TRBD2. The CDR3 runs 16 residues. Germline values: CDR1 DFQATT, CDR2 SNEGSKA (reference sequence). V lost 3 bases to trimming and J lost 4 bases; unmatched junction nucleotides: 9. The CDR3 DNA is TGCAGTGCTAGCCCGACTAGCGGGGCCCACTCAGATACGCAGTATTTT. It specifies CSASPTSGAHSDTQYF.